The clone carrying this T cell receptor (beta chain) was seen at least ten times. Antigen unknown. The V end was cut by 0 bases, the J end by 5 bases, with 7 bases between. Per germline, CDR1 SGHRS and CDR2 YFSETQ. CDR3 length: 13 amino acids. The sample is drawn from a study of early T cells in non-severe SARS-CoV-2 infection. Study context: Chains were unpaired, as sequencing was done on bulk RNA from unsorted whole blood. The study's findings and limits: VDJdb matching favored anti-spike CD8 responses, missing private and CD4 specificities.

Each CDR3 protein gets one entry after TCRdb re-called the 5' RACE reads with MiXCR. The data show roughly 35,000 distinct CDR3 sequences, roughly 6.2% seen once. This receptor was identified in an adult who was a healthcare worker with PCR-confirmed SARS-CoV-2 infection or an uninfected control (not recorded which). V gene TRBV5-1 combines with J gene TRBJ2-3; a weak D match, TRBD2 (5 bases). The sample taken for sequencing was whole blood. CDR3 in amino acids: CASSLAGKDTQYF. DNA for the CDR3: TGCGCCAGCAGCTTGGCCGGGAAAGATACGCAGTATTTT.